A selection of T cell receptor beta chains follows, all from one sample in a study of cytomegalovirus exposure and HLA in healthy donors. Libraries were prepared by immunoSEQ multiplex PCR; TCRdb keeps only in-frame clonotypes and omits some of them. Altogether 75,000 to 90,000 clones are present, roughly 70% being singletons, with the ten largest covering around 24%. Sequencing used PBMCs. The receptors derive from a man aged 30 to 39 in good health and CMV-seropositive. Each CDR3 is given with its conserved first and last residue. D genes are given only for firm matches. Clone size, where shown, is once, few, many, or a class for clones that have expanded.

D: .
V: TRBV5-1
J: TRBJ2-5
size: .
DNA: TGCGCCAGCAGCTTGGGATCGACGAGGGAGACCCAGTACTTC
CDR3: CASSLGSTRETQYF

D: TRBD1
V: TRBV18
J: TRBJ1-4
size: .
DNA: TGTGCCAGCTCACCAGGACAGGGGGCGAATGAAAAACTGTTTTTT
CDR3: CASSPGQGANEKLFF

D: TRBD1
V: TRBV2
J: TRBJ2-1
size: .
DNA: TGTGCCAGCAGGATGGGACAGCTCTTATATGAGCAGTTCTTC
CDR3: CASRMGQLLYEQFF

D: .
V: TRBV9
J: TRBJ2-1
size: .
DNA: TGTGCCAGCAGCGAGGGGGGGAGCGACTACAATGAGCAGTTCTTC
CDR3: CASSEGGSDYNEQFF

D: TRBD2
V: TRBV6-4
J: TRBJ2-2
size: once
DNA: TGTGCCAGCGGTGGAGCGGGGGGCACCGGGGAGCTGTTTTTT
CDR3: CASGGAGGTGELFF

D: .
V: TRBV28
J: TRBJ1-3
size: .
DNA: TGTGCCAGCAGTCGCGGGGTCTCTGGAAACACCATATATTTT
CDR3: CASSRGVSGNTIYF

D: .
V: TRBV6-1
J: TRBJ1-4
size: .
DNA: TGTGCCAGCAGTGAATACAGGGCACCAACTAATGAAAAACTGTTTTTT
CDR3: CASSEYRAPTNEKLFF

D: TRBD2
V: TRBV4-2
J: TRBJ2-2
size: .
DNA: TGTGCCAGCAGCCAGAGGACTAGCGCTACCGGGGAGCTGTTTTTT
CDR3: CASSQRTSATGELFF

D: .
V: TRBV4-2
J: TRBJ2-5
size: .
DNA: TGTGCCAGCAGCCAAGATGGACAGTCGGGGGAGACCCAGTACTTC
CDR3: CASSQDGQSGETQYF

D: TRBD2
V: TRBV28
J: TRBJ2-1
size: .
DNA: TGTGCCAGCAGAATCAGCGGGAGACCCTACAATGAGCAGTTCTTC
CDR3: CASRISGRPYNEQFF

D: TRBD1
V: TRBV5-8
J: TRBJ1-3
size: .
DNA: TGTGCCAGCAGCTTGGCGGGACAGGGAGGTTCTGGAAACACCATATATTTT
CDR3: CASSLAGQGGSGNTIYF

D: TRBD1
V: TRBV5-1
J: TRBJ2-7
size: once
DNA: TGCGCCAGCAGCCGCAACTCCGGGACAGGGGCCGACGAGCAGTACTTC
CDR3: CASSRNSGTGADEQYF

D: TRBD2
V: TRBV5-4
J: TRBJ2-5
size: .
DNA: TGTGCCAGCAGCCAAGCGGCGGGGGGGCCAGAGACCCAGTACTTC
CDR3: CASSQAAGGPETQYF

D: TRBD1
V: TRBV6-1
J: TRBJ1-1
size: once
DNA: TGTGCCAGCGGAGGACAGGGCACTGAAGCTTTCTTT
CDR3: CASGGQGTEAFF

D: TRBD2
V: TRBV4-2
J: TRBJ2-1
size: .
DNA: TGTGCCAGCAGCCAAGCGGGGGGGAGGTACAATGAGCAGTTCTTC
CDR3: CASSQAGGRYNEQFF

D: TRBD1
V: TRBV27
J: TRBJ2-7
size: .
DNA: TGTGCCAGCAGTGCCAGGGGGCTGTCCTTCTACGAGCAGTACTTC
CDR3: CASSARGLSFYEQYF

D: .
V: TRBV7-9
J: TRBJ2-2
size: .
DNA: TGTGCCAGCAGCCCTCGGGGGGCGGACACCGGGGAGCTGTTTTTT
CDR3: CASSPRGADTGELFF

D: TRBD1
V: TRBV30
J: TRBJ1-4
size: .
DNA: TGTGCCTGGGGTCCGCGACTTGGGACAGGGCCCCGAGGGCTGTTTTTT
CDR3: CAWGPRLGTGPRGLFF

D: .
V: TRBV13
J: TRBJ1-3
size: .
DNA: TGTGCCAGCAGCTCACCGGAGGACTCTGGAAACACCATATATTTT
CDR3: CASSSPEDSGNTIYF

D: TRBD1
V: TRBV5-5
J: TRBJ1-5
size: .
DNA: TGTGCCAGCAGCCAGGGAGGACAGGAGTATCAGCCCCAGCATTTT
CDR3: CASSQGGQEYQPQHF

D: TRBD1
V: TRBV6-5
J: TRBJ1-6
size: .
DNA: TGTGCCAGCAGTTACTCACCGAGGGGGCACCATTCACCCCTCCACTTT
CDR3: CASSYSPRGHHSPLHF

D: TRBD1
V: TRBV9
J: TRBJ1-1
size: .
DNA: TGTGCCAGCAGCGTCTTTCTGGGACAGGGGCCCGAAGCTTTCTTT
CDR3: CASSVFLGQGPEAFF

D: .
V: TRBV5-1
J: TRBJ2-3
size: .
DNA: TGCGCCAGCAGCCCGAGCTCTATGGATACGCAGTATTTT
CDR3: CASSPSSMDTQYF

D: TRBD2
V: TRBV5-1
J: TRBJ2-3
size: .
DNA: TGCGCCAGCAGCTATAGACTAGCGGGGTTCACAGATACGCAGTATTTT
CDR3: CASSYRLAGFTDTQYF

D: .
V: TRBV9
J: TRBJ1-1
size: .
DNA: TGTGCCAGCAGCGGGAAACGAGGGCAAGGGACTGAAGCTTTCTTT
CDR3: CASSGKRGQGTEAFF

D: .
V: TRBV15
J: TRBJ1-5
size: .
DNA: TGTGCCACCAGCATCTACTCGGGGGGCAATCAGCCCCAGCATTTT
CDR3: CATSIYSGGNQPQHF

D: .
V: TRBV7-3
J: TRBJ1-2
size: few
DNA: TGTGCCAGCAGCGCCGATAGATACTATGGCTACACCTTC
CDR3: CASSADRYYGYTF

D: .
V: TRBV16
J: TRBJ1-5
size: .
DNA: TGTGCCAGCAGCCAAAGTGAGGGATATCAGCCCCAGCATTTT
CDR3: CASSQSEGYQPQHF

D: TRBD2
V: TRBV4-1
J: TRBJ2-1
size: .
DNA: TGCGCCAGCAGCCAGCCCCGGGGGGACTCTTTTTGGGATGAGCAGTTCTTC
CDR3: CASSQPRGDSFWDEQFF

D: TRBD1
V: TRBV28
J: TRBJ2-7
size: .
DNA: TGTGCCAGCAGTTTAGGGGCGACAGGGGGCATGTTCTACGAGCAGTACTTC
CDR3: CASSLGATGGMFYEQYF

D: .
V: TRBV6-6
J: TRBJ1-2
size: .
DNA: TGTGCCAGCAGTTACTCGGGGGGCTATGGCTACACCTTC
CDR3: CASSYSGGYGYTF

D: TRBD2
V: TRBV27
J: TRBJ2-7
size: once
DNA: TGTGCCAGCAGTTTCAGCGGGAGAGTCTACGAGCAGTACTTC
CDR3: CASSFSGRVYEQYF

D: .
V: TRBV19
J: TRBJ1-1
size: .
DNA: TGTGCCAGTACCCTAGAGATGAACACTGAAGCTTTCTTT
CDR3: CASTLEMNTEAFF

D: .
V: TRBV5-1
J: TRBJ1-1
size: .
DNA: TGCGCCAGCAGCTTATTCACAGGCAGTAATGAAGCTTTCTTT
CDR3: CASSLFTGSNEAFF

D: TRBD1
V: TRBV7-6
J: TRBJ1-5
size: .
DNA: TGTGCCAGCAGCTTATCGACAGGGAATCAGCCCCAGCATTTT
CDR3: CASSLSTGNQPQHF

D: .
V: TRBV6-5
J: TRBJ1-6
size: .
DNA: TGTGCCAGCAGTTACGGCAGGGAAAGCTCACCCCTCCACTTT
CDR3: CASSYGRESSPLHF

D: .
V: TRBV7-3
J: TRBJ2-2
size: .
DNA: TGTGCCAGCAGCCCAGGGCGGGGAGGGAACACCGGGGAGCTGTTTTTT
CDR3: CASSPGRGGNTGELFF

D: TRBD2
V: TRBV19
J: TRBJ2-5
size: .
DNA: TGTGCCATTTCGGAAAGGCGGGAGACGGCCCAGTACTTC
CDR3: CAISERRETAQYF

D: TRBD1
V: TRBV10-3
J: TRBJ1-1
size: once
DNA: TGTGCCATGAATGACAGGGGGGATACTGAAGCTTTCTTT
CDR3: CAMNDRGDTEAFF

D: .
V: TRBV29-1
J: TRBJ2-1
size: .
DNA: TGCAGCGCGACAGCTGACAATGAGCAGTTCTTC
CDR3: CSATADNEQFF

D: TRBD2
V: TRBV25-1
J: TRBJ2-3
size: .
DNA: TGTGCCAGCAGTGGGGTTGGAACTAGCGGGGGTGGGACGCAGTATTTT
CDR3: CASSGVGTSGGGTQYF

D: .
V: TRBV18
J: TRBJ1-2
size: .
DNA: TGTGCCAGCTCCCGCGGGAAGGGGCGGGGAACGGTTGGCTACACCTTC
CDR3: CASSRGKGRGTVGYTF

D: TRBD2
V: TRBV7-9
J: TRBJ2-5
size: .
DNA: TGTGCCAGCAGTTCCTCAGCGGGACAAGAGACCCAGTACTTC
CDR3: CASSSSAGQETQYF

D: .
V: TRBV27
J: TRBJ2-3
size: .
DNA: TGTGCCAGCAGTCTCCGACAGGATCGCACAGATACGCAGTATTTT
CDR3: CASSLRQDRTDTQYF

D: .
V: TRBV7-3
J: TRBJ1-5
size: .
DNA: TGTGCCAGCACCGCCGCAGGGAAAACGGATCAGCCCCAGCATTTT
CDR3: CASTAAGKTDQPQHF

D: TRBD2
V: TRBV5-1
J: TRBJ2-2
size: .
DNA: TGCGCCAGCAGGATTTGGGCTAGCGGTCCGAACACCGGGGAGCTGTTTTTT
CDR3: CASRIWASGPNTGELFF

D: TRBD2
V: TRBV5-6
J: TRBJ2-1
size: .
DNA: TGTGCCAGCAGCTTGCGGGGGGGAGTGGGTAATGAGCAGTTCTTC
CDR3: CASSLRGGVGNEQFF

D: .
V: TRBV9
J: TRBJ2-7
size: .
DNA: TGTGCCAGCAGCGTAGGCTCAGGGACTTACGAGCAGTACTTC
CDR3: CASSVGSGTYEQYF

D: .
V: TRBV6-5
J: TRBJ1-2
size: .
DNA: TGTGCCAGCAGTAACCTTATAACAGGGAGCCGCGGCTACACCTTC
CDR3: CASSNLITGSRGYTF

D: TRBD2
V: TRBV2
J: TRBJ2-1
size: .
DNA: TGTGCCAGCAGTGCAAGCGGGGGTTCGGTTGAGAATGAGCAGTTCTTC
CDR3: CASSASGGSVENEQFF

D: .
V: TRBV5-1
J: TRBJ1-5
size: .
DNA: TGCGCCAGCAGCTTCGGGGGGGTGAGCAATCAGCCCCAGCATTTT
CDR3: CASSFGGVSNQPQHF